Described below is a single T cell receptor (beta chain) sequence and its context. Its antigen is not identified. The data originate from a study of blood T cells in healthy people across ages. Study-wide results and caveats: The diversity estimates, figures obtained from one million T cells, were considered underestimates. Conclusively comparing naive with antigen-experienced cells was impossible with unsorted PBMCs.

Ranging in age from roughly 6 to 100, the donors were healthy Caucasian individuals from Russia. With a J-beta primer mix and a sample-barcoded 5' primer, a second PCR ran about 7 to 12 cycles. Using its own MiXCR run on the 5' RACE reads, TCRdb lists one record per CDR3 protein. This table has about 620,000 distinct CDR3 sequences, around 21% appearing once. The CDR3 spans 13 residues. The receptor's source is a man between 65 and 85 years old in good health. The sample consisted of blood. The chain carries TRBV12-3 or TRBV12-4 and TRBJ2-5; 8 nucleotides align to TRBD1. The DNA end is a closer match to TRBJ2-1, so the J assignment may be wrong. The CDR3 reads CASSLGRGLEQFF. The DNA of the CDR3 is TGTGCCAGCAGTTTGGGCAGGGGGCTTGAGCAGTTCTTC.